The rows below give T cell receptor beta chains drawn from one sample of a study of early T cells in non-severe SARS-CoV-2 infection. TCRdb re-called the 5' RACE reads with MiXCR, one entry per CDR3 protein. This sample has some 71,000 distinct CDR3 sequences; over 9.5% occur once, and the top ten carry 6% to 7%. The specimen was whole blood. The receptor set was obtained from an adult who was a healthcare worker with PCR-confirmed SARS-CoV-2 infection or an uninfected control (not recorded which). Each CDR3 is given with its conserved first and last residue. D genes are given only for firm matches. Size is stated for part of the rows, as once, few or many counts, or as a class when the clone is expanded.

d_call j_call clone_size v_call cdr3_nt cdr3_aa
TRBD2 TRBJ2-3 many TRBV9 TGTGCCAGCAGCGTTAGCGGGGGAGGTCTGGATACGCAGTATTTT CASSVSGGGLDTQYF
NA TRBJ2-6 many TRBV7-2 TGTGCCAGCAGCGCTCAGAACGCTGGGGCCAACGTCCTGACTTTC CASSAQNAGANVLTF
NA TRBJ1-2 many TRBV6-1 TGTGCCAGCAGTGAAAACTTGGTAGGGGTCGGCTACACCTTC CASSENLVGVGYTF
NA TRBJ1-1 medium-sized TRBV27 TGTGCCAGCAGTTTATCCGCGCGGAACACTGAAGCTTTCTTT CASSLSARNTEAFF
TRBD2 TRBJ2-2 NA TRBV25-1 TGTGCCAGCACTCCAACGGGGGGGACCGGGGAGCTGTTTTTT CASTPTGGTGELFF
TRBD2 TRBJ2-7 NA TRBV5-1 TGCGCCAGCAGCTCGGGACTAGCGGGGACATACGAGCAGTACTTC CASSSGLAGTYEQYF
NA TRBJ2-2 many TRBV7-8 TGTGCCAGCAGCTTACCCGCCGCAGCAAACACCGGGGAGCTGTTTTTT CASSLPAAANTGELFF
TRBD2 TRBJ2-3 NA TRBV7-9 TGTGCCAGCAGCTCGGGACTAGCAGCAGATACGCAGTATTTT CASSSGLAADTQYF
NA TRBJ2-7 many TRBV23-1 TGCGCCAGCAGTCAATCAGTTCCAGGGCTACCGACACCCTACGAGCAGTACTTC CASSQSVPGLPTPYEQYF
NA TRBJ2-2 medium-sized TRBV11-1 TGTGCCAGCAGCTATGAACGACCAGAGCTGTTTTTT CASSYERPELFF
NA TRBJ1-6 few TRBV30 TGTGCCTGGAGTGCAACAACCACGAGGAATTCACCCCTCCACTTT CAWSATTTRNSPLHF
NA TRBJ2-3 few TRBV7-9 TGTGCCAGCGGTGAGGTCACAGATACGCAGTATTTT CASGEVTDTQYF
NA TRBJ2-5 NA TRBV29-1 TGCAGCGTTGGGCTCCGGGGCCCAGGGACCCAGTACTTC CSVGLRGPGTQYF
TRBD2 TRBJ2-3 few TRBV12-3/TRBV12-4 TGTGCCAGCAGTCGGGTGAGGCGGGGGTCCACAGATACGCAGTATTTT CASSRVRRGSTDTQYF
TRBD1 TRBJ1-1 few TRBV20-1 TGCAGTGCCAACAGGGGCGATACTGAAGCTTTCTTT CSANRGDTEAFF
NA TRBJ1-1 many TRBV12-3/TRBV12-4 TGTGCCAGCAGTTTTTGGGGGGGGGCTGAAGCTTTCTTT CASSFWGGAEAFF
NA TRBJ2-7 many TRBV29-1 TGCAGCGTTGATTCAGGGATCGACGAGCAGTACTTC CSVDSGIDEQYF
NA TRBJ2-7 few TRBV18 TGTGCCAGCTCACGAAACCTGGACTCCTACGAGCAGTACTTC CASSRNLDSYEQYF